The rows below give T cell receptor beta chains drawn from one sample of a study of cytomegalovirus exposure and HLA in healthy donors. Here immunoSEQ multiplex PCR was the method, and the copy in TCRdb shows in-frame clones only, minus some. This table holds about 120,000 clones, 70% to 80% found once. The sample consisted of PBMCs. These TCRs come from a woman aged 40 to 50 in good health and CMV-seropositive. Both conserved end residues are part of each CDR3. Each record gives: clone size, D gene, V gene, J gene, CDR3 DNA, CDR3 protein. The D gene is left open where the match is weak. Only some rows state a clone size, as once, few, many or a class for expanded clones.

size: .
D: .
V: TRBV7-9
J: TRBJ2-3
DNA: TGTGCCAGCAGCTTAGTACTTGAGTATTTT
CDR3: CASSLVLEYF

size: .
D: .
V: TRBV4-1
J: TRBJ1-2
DNA: TGCGCCAGCAGCCCCGAGGCGGCGGCTAACTATGGCTACACCTTC
CDR3: CASSPEAAANYGYTF

size: .
D: .
V: TRBV2
J: TRBJ1-2
DNA: TGTGCCAGCAGTACACAAGACTATGGCTACACCTTC
CDR3: CASSTQDYGYTF

size: .
D: .
V: TRBV6-5
J: TRBJ2-5
DNA: TGTGCCAGCAGTCGAGTCGGAGAGACCCAGTACTTC
CDR3: CASSRVGETQYF

size: .
D: .
V: TRBV21-1
J: TRBJ2-3
DNA: TGTGCCAGCAGCACTCATACTAGCGGGGGCCTCACAGATACGCAGTATTTT
CDR3: CASSTHTSGGLTDTQYF

size: .
D: .
V: TRBV6-1
J: TRBJ1-5
DNA: TGTGCCAGCAGTGAGAGGACTTTTAGCAATCAGCCCCAGCATTTT
CDR3: CASSERTFSNQPQHF

size: .
D: TRBD1
V: TRBV7-8
J: TRBJ1-1
DNA: TGTGCCAGCAGCTGGGACAGGGTGAACACTGAAGCTTTCTTT
CDR3: CASSWDRVNTEAFF

size: .
D: TRBD1
V: TRBV7-2
J: TRBJ2-7
DNA: TGTGCCAGCAGCCCTCAGACAGGGGGCGAGCAGTACTTC
CDR3: CASSPQTGGEQYF

size: .
D: .
V: TRBV7-9
J: TRBJ1-2
DNA: TGTGCCAGCAGCTTAGAGCATGGCTACACCTTC
CDR3: CASSLEHGYTF

size: few
D: .
V: TRBV4-1
J: TRBJ1-2
DNA: TGCGCCAGCAGCCAAGATGGAACAGGGTTTGGCTATGGCTACACCTTC
CDR3: CASSQDGTGFGYGYTF

size: .
D: .
V: TRBV5-6
J: TRBJ2-7
DNA: TGTGCCAGCAGCAGACACGGGATGGCTAGCGCCGAGCAGTACTTC
CDR3: CASSRHGMASAEQYF

size: .
D: .
V: TRBV4-3
J: TRBJ1-1
DNA: TGCGCCAGCAGCCAAGAACGGCAGGTGGTTAACACTGAAGCTTTCTTT
CDR3: CASSQERQVVNTEAFF

size: .
D: .
V: TRBV11-2
J: TRBJ2-3
DNA: TGTGCCAGCAGCCCTAGCACAGATACGCAGTATTTT
CDR3: CASSPSTDTQYF

size: .
D: .
V: TRBV19
J: TRBJ1-5
DNA: TGTGCCAGTAGTGAATCTACACTAAGCGGCAATCAGCCCCAGCATTTT
CDR3: CASSESTLSGNQPQHF

size: .
D: .
V: TRBV6-5
J: TRBJ2-4
DNA: TGTGCCAGCAGTACCGGACAGGAGGGAAACATTCAGTACTTC
CDR3: CASSTGQEGNIQYF

size: .
D: .
V: TRBV5-6
J: TRBJ2-5
DNA: TGTGCCAGCAGCTCTAGTCCGGGGAGAGAAGAGACCCAGTACTTC
CDR3: CASSSSPGREETQYF

size: once
D: .
V: TRBV5-4
J: TRBJ1-4
DNA: TGTGCCAGCAGCTTGGAACAGGAGAATAATGAAAAACTGTTTTTT
CDR3: CASSLEQENNEKLFF

size: few
D: .
V: TRBV6-6
J: TRBJ1-1
DNA: TGTGCCAGCAGTTACTCCGGGACACACAACACTGAAGCTTTCTTT
CDR3: CASSYSGTHNTEAFF

size: few
D: TRBD1
V: TRBV7-2
J: TRBJ2-1
DNA: TGTGCCAGCAGCTTAGCCAGGGGGCCTACCCACAATGAGCAGTTCTTC
CDR3: CASSLARGPTHNEQFF

size: .
D: .
V: TRBV5-5
J: TRBJ1-2
DNA: TGTGCCAGCAGCTTTGAAACAGGGAGGGGCTATGGCTACACCTTC
CDR3: CASSFETGRGYGYTF

size: once
D: TRBD2
V: TRBV7-2
J: TRBJ2-7
DNA: TGTGCCAGCAGCTTGGCGGGGGGCGGGATGGACGAGCAGTACTTC
CDR3: CASSLAGGGMDEQYF

size: .
D: TRBD1
V: TRBV6-6
J: TRBJ2-7
DNA: TGTGCCAGCAGTTACTCCGGACAGGGCTTCAACGAGCAGTACTTC
CDR3: CASSYSGQGFNEQYF

size: .
D: TRBD2
V: TRBV4-2
J: TRBJ2-7
DNA: TGTGCCAGCAGCCGAGACCCGACTAGCGACTCTTACGAGCAGTACTTC
CDR3: CASSRDPTSDSYEQYF

size: .
D: TRBD2
V: TRBV5-4
J: TRBJ2-1
DNA: TGTGCCAGCAGCTTGGGACTAGCGGGAGGGCCGCAAGAGCAGTTCTTC
CDR3: CASSLGLAGGPQEQFF

size: .
D: TRBD1
V: TRBV30
J: TRBJ1-6
DNA: TGTGCCTGGAGCTCCGCGACAGGGGGTTCACCCCTCCACTTT
CDR3: CAWSSATGGSPLHF

size: .
D: .
V: TRBV7-2
J: TRBJ1-3
DNA: TGTGCCAGCAGCTTGCACTCAAACTCTGGAAACACCATATATTTT
CDR3: CASSLHSNSGNTIYF

size: .
D: .
V: TRBV5-1
J: TRBJ1-3
DNA: TGCGCCAGCAGCTTGACAGGAAACACCATATATTTT
CDR3: CASSLTGNTIYF

size: .
D: TRBD2
V: TRBV10-3
J: TRBJ2-7
DNA: TGTGCCATCAGTGATCTGGGAGTAGCGGGAGGTCGTTCCTACGAGCAGTACTTC
CDR3: CAISDLGVAGGRSYEQYF

size: .
D: .
V: TRBV7-2
J: TRBJ2-7
DNA: TGTGCCAGCAGCTTAGGGCAGGGTCTCGAGCAGTACTTC
CDR3: CASSLGQGLEQYF

size: .
D: .
V: TRBV2
J: TRBJ1-1
DNA: TGTGCCAGCTTAGGTCAAAAGGGGCGGACTGAAGCTTTCTTT
CDR3: CASLGQKGRTEAFF

size: .
D: TRBD1
V: TRBV5-3
J: TRBJ1-2
DNA: TGTGCCAGAAGCCCCTCCAGGGGGCGACCCTTC
CDR3: CARSPSRGRPF

size: .
D: .
V: TRBV2
J: TRBJ2-7
DNA: TGTGCCAGCATCCAAGGGGCCCGGATGGAGCAGTACTTC
CDR3: CASIQGARMEQYF

size: .
D: TRBD2
V: TRBV6-1
J: TRBJ2-5
DNA: TGTGCCAGCAAAGGGACTAGCGGGGGGCCGGGGACCCAGTACTTC
CDR3: CASKGTSGGPGTQYF